The clone carrying this T cell receptor beta chain has only a few counts. Its antigen is as yet unknown. With 1 base removed from V and 4 bases from J, the gap between germline ends came to 10 bases. This CDR3 spans 14 amino acids. TCRdb recomputed calls from the 5' RACE reads with MiXCR, one row per CDR3 protein. The sample consists of 410,000 or so distinct CDR3 sequences, 23% of them appearing once. The data belong to a study of T-cell memory formation after mild COVID-19. Study results and caveats: Clones from the second wave (peaking day 37) had unconfirmed SARS-CoV-2 specificity.

The chain couples TRBV12-3 or TRBV12-4 to TRBJ2-5; D is undetermined. The sequence derives from an adult woman who had mild COVID-19 (a few samples of this study predate the infection). Cell type and time point are not known. The specimen was PBMCs or a T cell subset sorted from them (not recorded which). In DNA form, the CDR3 reads TGTGCCAGCAGTTTAGTGGGGAAAGGAGAGACCCAGTACTTC. It yields the protein CASSLVGKGETQYF.